These 26 T cell receptor beta chains originate from one sample sequenced in a study of blood T cell repertoires in COVID-19. Some clones are missing from TCRdb's copy, which holds only in-frame ones; the method was immunoSEQ multiplex PCR. The profile shows around 130,000 clones, more than 80% of them singletons. The sample was peripheral blood. The receptors shown here come from a human donor in a cohort sampled during active COVID-19.

The chain is built from TRBV7-8 and TRBJ1-5; maybe TRBD1 (5 bases). V was cut by 6 bases and J by 5 bases, with 14 bases left in between. Looked up from germline, CDR1 is SGHVS and CDR2 is FQNEAQ. CDR3 length: 14 residues. The CDR3 nucleotides read TGTGCCAGCAGGTCGGGCGCGGGGGATCAGCCCCAGCATTTT. This codes for CASRSGAGDQPQHF.

The V call is TRBV5-4, the J call TRBJ2-1, with TRBD1 identical over 10 bases. The junction had 8 bases not matched to a gene; V was cut back by 0 bases and J by 11 bases. Per the germline V gene, CDR1 is SGHNT and CDR2 is YYREEE (reference sequence). The CDR3 has 15 amino acids. CDR3 sequence: CASSLGGTGALQQFF. CDR3 nucleotides: TGTGCCAGCAGCTTGGGTGGGACAGGGGCCTTACAGCAGTTCTTC.

A word on this clone: A much larger clone differs by one base, so this may be a read error. Distinct nucleotide sequences in the sample also encode this CDR3. The chain links TRBV3-1 (or the pseudogene TRBV3-2) to TRBJ1-5; D is unresolved. V was pared by 3 bases and J by 7 bases, with 7 bases between. This CDR3 is built from 12 residues. Germline V CDR1 and CDR2: LGHDT, YNNKEL (reference sequence). CDR3 nucleotide sequence: TGTGCCAGCAGCCAGGGCGAACAGCCCCAGCATTTT. This sequence encodes CASSQGEQPQHF.

The sample holds a few counts of this clone. The chain recombines TRBV1 with TRBJ2-3; the table's D call TRBD2 went unverified against the DNA. TRBV1 is an annotated pseudogene. The CDR3 extends over 15 amino acids. As DNA, the CDR3 is TGCACCAGCAGCCAACTGGCGGGAGGGGTAGATACGCAGTATTTT. Its translation: CTSSQLAGGVDTQYF.

This chain joins TRBV18 and TRBJ2-1; TRBD2 matches at 8 bases. The CDR3 is 18 residues long. The V and J ends lost 3 bases and 6 bases, in that order; junction bases with no gene match: 16. In germline, CDR1 is KGHSH, CDR2 LQKENI. CDR3 DNA: TGTGCCAGCTCACCTAGGGCTATAGGAAGCGGGGGCCGCAATGAGCAGTTCTTC. Its translation: CASSPRAIGSGGRNEQFF.

This clone has a handful of counts. The V and J genes are TRBV11-2 and TRBJ1-2; unclear D gene. With 4 bases removed from V and 3 bases from J, the gap between germline ends came to 9 bases. Germline V gene lookup returns CDR1 SGHAT and CDR2 FQNNGV. This CDR3 is built from 13 residues. CDR3 in DNA: TGTGCCAGCAGCTCACGGGTAGACTATGGCTACACCTTC. Translated, it gives CASSSRVDYGYTF.

The chain is built from TRBV6-5 and TRBJ2-1, with TRBD2 matching 8 bases. V trimming: 8 bases; J trimming: 5 bases; junction bases outside the gene matches: 11. The CDR3 is 15 amino acids. Germline lookup yields CDR1 MNHEY and CDR2 SVGAGI. The CDR3 DNA follows: TGTGCCAGCGGACTCGCGGGGGGTGGTCACAATGAGCAGTTCTTC. Amino acids: CASGLAGGGHNEQFF.

This chain links TRBV9 with TRBJ2-2, with TRBD1 identical over 10 bases. The CDR3 length is 15 residues. V was pared by 2 bases and J by 8 bases, with 6 bases of the junction left unmatched. The germline gives CDR1 SGDLS, CDR2 YYNGEE. The CDR3 sequence: CASSVGTGVVGELFF. In nucleotides, the CDR3 is TGTGCCAGCAGCGTCGGGACAGGGGTTGTTGGGGAGCTGTTTTTT.

This CDR3 is CATSVGGEETQYF. The CDR3, as DNA: TGTGCCACCAGTGTAGGGGGCGAGGAGACCCAGTACTTC. This chain links TRBV24-1 with TRBJ2-5; 7 bases map to TRBD1. This CDR3 is 13 amino acids long. The V gene end was trimmed by 5 bases and the J gene end by 5 bases; junction bases not matched to a gene: 4. CDR1 is KGHDR, CDR2 SFDVKD, per germline.

This clone was detected only once. The genes are TRBV19 and TRBJ1-4; a possible D gene is TRBD1 (5 bases). CDR1 LNHDA and CDR2 SQIVND come from the germline V gene (reference sequence). The CDR3 contains 14 residues. V gave up 11 bases and J gave up 1 base, with 14 bases separating them. Here the CDR3 reads CACKAGQTNEKLFF. The CDR3 coding sequence is TGTGCCTGCAAAGCGGGGCAAACTAATGAAAAACTGTTTTTT.

CDR3 region: CASSQGTGLRITGELFF. CDR3 bases: TGTGCCAGCAGCCAAGGGACGGGACTACGTATCACCGGGGAGCTGTTTTTT. This sequence joins TRBV3-1 (or the pseudogene TRBV3-2) and TRBJ2-2; 7 positions agree with TRBD2. The CDR3 totals 17 residues. Germline V gene lookup returns CDR1 LGHDT and CDR2 YNNKEL (reference sequence). V shed 1 base, J shed 4 bases, and the junction held 9 bases outside the gene matches.

The chain combines TRBV10-3 with TRBJ1-6; 7 nucleotides align to TRBD1. The CDR3 runs to 13 residues. Germline-derived CDR1 and CDR2 are ENHRY and SYGVKD. V dropped 8 bases and J dropped 7; count of bases not matched to a gene: 5. The CDR3 bases are TGTGCCATCGGGGACAGTCTGAATTCACCCCTCCACTTT. It codes for CAIGDSLNSPLHF.

The gene calls are TRBV21-1 and TRBJ2-3; TRBD2 is the table's D call, not checked against the DNA. TRBV21-1 is labeled a pseudogene. The CDR3 covers 18 residues. CDR3 DNA: TGTGCCAGCAGACCCGGGGGGCGGGGGCCACGACTTACAGATACGCAGTATTTT. Its protein is CASRPGGRGPRLTDTQYF.

This clone was seen a single time. This rearrangement joins TRBV4-1 to TRBJ1-2; a weak D match, TRBD1 (6 bases). V lost 4 bases and J 4 bases, leaving 16 bases between the germline ends. Germline V gene lookup returns CDR1 MGHRA and CDR2 YSYEKL. The CDR3 contains 15 residues. The CDR3 protein is CASSPKQGSGYGYTF. CDR3 sequence (DNA): TGCGCCAGCAGCCCTAAACAGGGCTCGGGCTATGGCTACACCTTC.

The J gene is TRBJ2-2, the V gene TRBV4-3, with TRBD2 as a possible D gene (5 bases). V was trimmed by 4 bases and J by 4 bases, leaving 10 bases between them. The CDR3 runs to 14 residues. Looked up from germline, CDR1 is LGHNA and CDR2 is YSLEER. The CDR3 is CASSRARGTGELFF. The CDR3 bases are TGCGCCAGCAGCCGCGCCCGGGGCACCGGGGAGCTGTTTTTT.

This chain connects TRBV9 to TRBJ2-5, with 15 bases that match TRBD2. V dropped 4 bases and J dropped 3; count of bases not matched to a gene: 7. The CDR3 has 17 amino acids. CDR1 is SGDLS and CDR2 is YYNGEE in the germline V gene. The CDR3 sequence: CASSPGTSGGREETQYF. For the CDR3, the DNA is TGTGCCAGCAGCCCCGGGACTAGCGGGGGGCGGGAAGAGACCCAGTACTTC.

This chain joins TRBV30 and TRBJ1-5; 8 bases map to TRBD1. The CDR3 contains 14 residues. CDR1 and CDR2 (germline): GTSNPN, SVGIG (reference sequence). V shed 5 bases and J 7 bases; nucleotides not matched to a gene: 10. The CDR3 DNA reads TGTGCCTGGGGACGGCAGGGGGCTTGGCAGCCCCAGCATTTT. Encoded protein: CAWGRQGAWQPQHF.

V and J are TRBV5-1 and TRBJ2-3; D may be TRBD1 (6 bases). The CDR3 extends over 12 amino acids. Germline CDR1 SGHRS, CDR2 YFSETQ. Trimming left V 3 bases short and J 5 bases short, with 7 bases between. The CDR3 loop reads CASSSTGDTQYF. The CDR3 region has the DNA TGCGCCAGCAGCTCGACAGGAGATACGCAGTATTTT.

This clone was recorded once. The chain recombines TRBV20-1 with TRBJ2-5; TRBD2 matches at 11 bases. Germline V lookup: CDR1 DFQATT, CDR2 SNEGSKA (reference sequence). With 3 bases clipped from V and 2 bases from J, the junction kept 2 bases outside the gene matches. The CDR3 length is 14 residues. The CDR3 DNA follows: TGCAGTGCTAGTGGACTAGCGGGTCAAGAGACCCAGTACTTC. Its translation is CSASGLAGQETQYF.

The genes are TRBV10-3 and TRBJ2-1; TRBD2 matches 7 bases. The CDR3 consists of 15 residues. Per the germline V gene, CDR1 is ENHRY and CDR2 is SYGVKD. J gave up 4 bases and V 6 bases, and 9 bases lay outside the gene matches. The chain's CDR3 is CAISGGGGQYNEQFF. For the CDR3, the DNA is TGTGCCATCAGCGGCGGCGGGGGTCAATACAATGAGCAGTTCTTC.

J is TRBJ2-5 and V is TRBV5-5; 7 bases match TRBD2. The germline gives CDR1 SGHKS, CDR2 YYEKEE (reference sequence). The trim removed 4 bases at V and 4 bases at J, leaving 7 bases unmatched. There are 14 residues in the CDR3. CDR3 bases: TGTGCCAGCAGCACCTCGGGGGGACGAGAGACCCAGTACTTC. Protein sequence: CASSTSGGRETQYF.

The gene calls are TRBV27 and TRBJ1-6, with TRBD1 matching 9 bases. The V and J ends lost 6 bases and 9 bases, in that order; junction bases with no gene match: 6. The CDR3 has 14 amino acids. CDR1 is MNHEY and CDR2 is SMNVEV in the germline V gene (reference sequence). As DNA, the CDR3 is TGTGCCAGCAGCTCCGACAGGGGGTCTTCACCCCTCCACTTT. It is translated as CASSSDRGSSPLHF.

The genes are TRBV9 and TRBJ2-2; TRBD2 matches 9 bases. J was trimmed by 6 bases and V by 0 bases; bases with no gene match: 6. The CDR3 extends over 16 amino acids. Per the germline V gene, CDR1 is SGDLS and CDR2 is YYNGEE. CDR3 loop: CASSVGPSGKAGELFF. As DNA, the CDR3 is TGTGCCAGCAGCGTAGGCCCTAGCGGGAAAGCCGGGGAGCTGTTTTTT. Full variable domain (rest looked up from reference TRBV9 and TRBJ2-2): DSGVTQTPKHLITATGQRVTLRCSPRSGDLSVYWYQQSLDQGLQFLIQYYNGEERAKGNILERFSAQQFPDLHSELNLSSLELGDSALYFCASSVGPSGKAGELFFGEGSRLTVL.

This clone was seen a single time. V is TRBV30 and J is TRBJ1-3; 7 bases are a match to TRBD1. The CDR3 loop spans 15 amino acids. CDR1 GTSNPN and CDR2 SVGIG come from the germline V gene (reference sequence). With V trimmed by 0 bases and J by 2 bases, 4 bases remained unmatched. CDR3: CAWSVPTGAGNTIYF. CDR3 sequence (DNA): TGTGCCTGGAGTGTACCCACAGGGGCTGGAAACACCATATATTTT.

The chain carries TRBV23-1 and TRBJ2-7; D is unclear. TRBV23-1 is known as an ORF, though its function is uncertain. The V end lost 0 bases, the J end lost 4 bases, and 13 bases lay between the germline ends. The CDR3 has 15 amino acids. The CDR3 spells CASSQSPDLRYEQYF. CDR3 coding DNA: TGCGCCAGCAGTCAATCCCCCGATCTACGATACGAGCAGTACTTC.

The chain employs TRBV5-1 and TRBJ1-4, with no clear D. The V end lost 0 bases, the J end lost 8 bases, and 11 bases lay between the germline ends. In germline, CDR1 is SGHRS, CDR2 YFSETQ. There are 14 residues in the CDR3. CDR3 sequence (DNA): TGCGCCAGCAGCTTGGGGAGAATCGGGGAAAAACTGTTTTTT. Protein: CASSLGRIGEKLFF.